The T cell receptor (beta chain) under discussion was sequenced for a study of blood T cell repertoires in COVID-19. Study details: T cells, B-cell-depleted T cells, or PBMCs supplied cDNA or gDNA.

Study processing details: Reference gene primer amplification yielded estimated nucleated cell counts. TCRdb's copy holds only in-frame clones and misses some; the assay was immunoSEQ multiplex PCR. V, J and clone size reflect that table, while D and trimming were determined from the DNA. The sample carries about 120,000 clones, about 89% recorded once. Germline V gene data show CDR1 as MDHEN and CDR2 as SYDVKM. The CDR3 has 14 residues. V shed 4 bases and J shed 1 base, with 9 bases lying between them. Input material: peripheral blood. This sequence originates from a human donor with acute or convalescent COVID-19. The donor label of this sample is uncertain. This chain joins TRBV28 and TRBJ2-3; D is uncertain. The CDR3 nucleotides read TGTGCCAGCAGTTATCTTTCCGGCACAGATACGCAGTATTTT. Its translation is CASSYLSGTDTQYF.